This TCR beta chain appears in the sequencing data of a study of T-cell memory formation after mild COVID-19. Study conclusions and caveats: Day 15 to 85 contracting clones showed balanced CD4/CD8; day 15 to 37 expanders favored CD4+.

Using its own MiXCR run on the 5' RACE reads, TCRdb lists one record per CDR3 protein. Of just over 400,000 distinct CDR3 sequences in the sample, around 22% were seen once. This clonotype was observed a few times. The target antigen is unknown. Input material: PBMCs or a T cell subset sorted from them (not recorded which). The sequence was obtained from an adult woman who had mild COVID-19 (a few samples of this study predate the infection). Cell type and time point are not known.

This CDR3 reads CASSWDTNTEAFF. The CDR3 DNA reads as TGTGCCAGCAGCTGGGACACCAACACTGAAGCTTTCTTT. V and J are TRBV7-6 and TRBJ1-1; tentatively, D is TRBD1 (6 bases). There are 13 residues in the CDR3. Looked up from germline, CDR1 is SGHVS and CDR2 is FNYEAQ. Trimming removed 4 bases from V and 2 bases from J, with 8 bases in between.